These 9 T cell receptor beta chains were all obtained from the same sample, sequenced in a study of PD-1 blockade in classical Hodgkin lymphoma. Generated by immunoSEQ multiplex PCR, the TCRdb table keeps only in-frame clones and is missing some. Of roughly 24,000 clones listed, roughly four fifths are singletons. Time point of the sample: cycle 4 day 1 (C4D1), after less than seven weeks of nivolumab. No patient escaped relapse after autologous stem cell transplantation, and brentuximab vedotin exposure varied. The material was peripheral blood mononuclear cells (PBMCs), obtained before the fourth cycle of nivolumab. These receptor sequences come from a human donor with classical Hodgkin lymphoma.

The rearrangement joins TRBV4-1 to TRBJ1-1; D not certain. The CDR3 has 17 residues. V gave up 1 base and J gave up 1 base, with 16 bases separating them. Germline lookup yields CDR1 MGHRA and CDR2 YSYEKL. This CDR3 reads CASSQVGPHKTNTEAFF. DNA of the CDR3: TGCGCCAGCAGCCAAGTCGGCCCTCACAAGACGAACACTGAAGCTTTCTTT.

V is TRBV30 and J is TRBJ2-7; 7 bases align to TRBD2. The CDR3 extends over 11 amino acids. The germline gives CDR1 GTSNPN, CDR2 SVGIG (reference sequence). The CDR3 region has the DNA TGTGTCGTGGGGGAGGGCTACGAGCAGTACTTC. Protein sequence: CVVGEGYEQYF.

The DNA of the CDR3 is TGTGCCAGCAGGGACGACAAGAGACAAGCTTTCTTT. Its protein is CASRDDKRQAFF. The rearrangement links TRBV6-4 to TRBJ1-1; D unclear. V was trimmed by 6 bases and J by 9 bases, leaving 14 bases between them. Germline CDR1 and CDR2: MRHNA and SNTAGT. This CDR3 is built from 12 residues.

The chain carries TRBV27 and TRBJ1-5; weak D call: TRBD1 (5 bases). Trimming took 3 bases from V and 2 from J, leaving 11 bases between them. CDR1 MNHEY and CDR2 SMNVEV come from the germline V gene (reference sequence). The CDR3 length is 15 residues. In DNA form, the CDR3 reads TGTGCCAGCAGTTTTCAGGGATCCGGCAATCAGCCCCAGCATTTT. Protein product: CASSFQGSGNQPQHF.

This rearrangement joins TRBV30 to TRBJ2-2; tentative D call: TRBD1 (5 bases). CDR1 and CDR2 from the germline V gene are GTSNPN and SVGIG (reference sequence). The CDR3 extends over 11 amino acids. Trimming pared 0 bases from V and 9 bases from J, leaving 5 bases between. The CDR3 is CAWSVDRELFF. CDR3 bases: TGTGCCTGGAGTGTGGACAGGGAGCTGTTTTTT.

The chain recombines TRBV6-6 with TRBJ1-5; the match to TRBD1 covers 7 bases. Germline assignment: CDR1 MNHNY and CDR2 SVGAGI (reference sequence). V gave up 6 bases and J gave up 0 bases; unmatched junction bases: 5. The CDR3 has 15 amino acids. For the CDR3, the DNA is TGTGCCAGCAGCTCGGACAGGAATAGCAATCAGCCCCAGCATTTT. Protein sequence: CASSSDRNSNQPQHF.

The J gene is TRBJ2-3, the V gene TRBV5-1; 13 bases map to TRBD2. The germline gives CDR1 SGHRS, CDR2 YFSETQ. After removal of 1 base from V and 6 bases from J, the junction contained 14 bases not matched to a gene. The CDR3 covers 19 residues. The CDR3 reads CASSLIGTSGASTGDTQYF. CDR3 in DNA: TGCGCCAGCAGCTTGATTGGGACTAGCGGGGCATCAACTGGGGATACGCAGTATTTT.

This clone was counted a single time. The rearrangement uses TRBV10-2 and TRBJ2-3; 8 nucleotides match TRBD1. The germline V gene has CDR1 WSHSY and CDR2 SAAADI. With 3 bases clipped from V and 1 base from J, the junction kept 3 bases outside the gene matches. The CDR3 is 15 amino acids. The CDR3 protein is CASSDGTGGTDTQYF. DNA of the CDR3: TGCGCCAGCAGTGACGGGACAGGCGGCACAGATACGCAGTATTTT.

The chain combines TRBV23-1 with TRBJ2-4; D ambiguous. TRBV23-1 is annotated as an ORF whose role is uncertain. Trimming took 1 base from V and 0 from J, leaving 13 bases between them. The CDR3 runs to 17 residues. The CDR3 nucleotides are TGCGCCAGCAGTCAATTCTGTAACAGAGTAGCCAAAAACATTCAGTACTTC. It specifies CASSQFCNRVAKNIQYF.